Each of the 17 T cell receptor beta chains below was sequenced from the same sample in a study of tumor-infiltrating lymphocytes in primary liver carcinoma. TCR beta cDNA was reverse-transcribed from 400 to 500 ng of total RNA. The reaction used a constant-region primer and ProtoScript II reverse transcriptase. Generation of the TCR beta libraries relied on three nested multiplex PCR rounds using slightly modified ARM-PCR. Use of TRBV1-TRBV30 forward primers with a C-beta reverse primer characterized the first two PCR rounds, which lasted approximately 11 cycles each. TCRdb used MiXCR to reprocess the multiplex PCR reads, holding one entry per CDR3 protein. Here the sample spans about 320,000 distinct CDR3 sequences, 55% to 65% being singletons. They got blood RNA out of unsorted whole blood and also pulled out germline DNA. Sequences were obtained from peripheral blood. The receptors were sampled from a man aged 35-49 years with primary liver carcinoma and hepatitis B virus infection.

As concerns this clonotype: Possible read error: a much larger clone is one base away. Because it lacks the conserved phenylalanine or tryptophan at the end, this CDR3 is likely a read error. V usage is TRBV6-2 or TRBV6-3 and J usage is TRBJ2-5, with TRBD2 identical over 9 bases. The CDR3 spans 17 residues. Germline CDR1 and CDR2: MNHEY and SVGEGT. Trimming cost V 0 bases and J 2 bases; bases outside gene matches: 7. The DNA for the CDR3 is TGTGCCAGCAGTTACTCGAAGGTAGCGGGGGATCAAGAGACCCAGTACCTC. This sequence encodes CASSYSKVAGDQETQYL.

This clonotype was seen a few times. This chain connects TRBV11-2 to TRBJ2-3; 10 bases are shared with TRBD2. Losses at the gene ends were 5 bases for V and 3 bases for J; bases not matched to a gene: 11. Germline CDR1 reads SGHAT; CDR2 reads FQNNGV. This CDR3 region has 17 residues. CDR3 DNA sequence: TGTGCCAGCAGCCTAGGGGTAGCGGGAGGAGTTACAGATACGCAGTATTTT. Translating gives CASSLGVAGGVTDTQYF.

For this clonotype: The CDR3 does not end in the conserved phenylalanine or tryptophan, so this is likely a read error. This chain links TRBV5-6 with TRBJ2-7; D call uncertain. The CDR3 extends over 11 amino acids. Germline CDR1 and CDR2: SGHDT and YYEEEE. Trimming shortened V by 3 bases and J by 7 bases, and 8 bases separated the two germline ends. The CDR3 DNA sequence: TGTGCCAGCAGCTCCCTCAGGGAGCAGTACCTC. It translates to CASSSLREQYL.

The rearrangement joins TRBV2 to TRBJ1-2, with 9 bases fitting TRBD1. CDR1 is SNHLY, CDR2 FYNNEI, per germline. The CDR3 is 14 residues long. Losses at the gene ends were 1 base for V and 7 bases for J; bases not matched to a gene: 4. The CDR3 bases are TGTGCCAGCAGTGAAGGGACAGGGGCCGGTGGCTACACCTTC. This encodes CASSEGTGAGGYTF.

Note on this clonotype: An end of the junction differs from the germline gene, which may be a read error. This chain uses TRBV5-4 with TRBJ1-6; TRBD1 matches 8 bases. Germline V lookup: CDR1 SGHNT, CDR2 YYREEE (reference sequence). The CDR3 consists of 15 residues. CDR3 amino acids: CSSSTRTGKNSPLRF. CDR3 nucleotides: TGTTCCAGCAGTACCAGGACAGGGAAGAATTCACCCCTCCGCTTT.

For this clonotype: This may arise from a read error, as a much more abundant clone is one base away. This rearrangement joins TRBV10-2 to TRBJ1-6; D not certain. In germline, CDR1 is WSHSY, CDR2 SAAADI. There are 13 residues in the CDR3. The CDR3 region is CTSSEWGDSPLHF. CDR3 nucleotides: TGCACCAGCAGTGAATGGGGAGATTCACCCCTCCACTTT.

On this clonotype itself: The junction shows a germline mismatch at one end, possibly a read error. The CDR3 DNA reads TGTGCCAGCAACTTAGGACTAGTGGGAAACCAGGAGACCCAGTACTTC. This gives the protein CASNLGLVGNQETQYF. This sequence joins TRBV11-2 and TRBJ2-5; 7 bases are a match to TRBD2. Germline assignment: CDR1 SGHAT and CDR2 FQNNGV. The CDR3 is made up of 16 amino acids.

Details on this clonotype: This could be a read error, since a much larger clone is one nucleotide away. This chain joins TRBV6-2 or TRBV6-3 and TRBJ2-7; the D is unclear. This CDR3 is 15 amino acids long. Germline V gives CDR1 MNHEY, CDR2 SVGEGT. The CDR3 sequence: CTSSYSAESSYEQYF. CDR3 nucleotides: TGTACCAGCAGTTACTCGGCGGAGAGCTCCTACGAGCAGTACTTC.

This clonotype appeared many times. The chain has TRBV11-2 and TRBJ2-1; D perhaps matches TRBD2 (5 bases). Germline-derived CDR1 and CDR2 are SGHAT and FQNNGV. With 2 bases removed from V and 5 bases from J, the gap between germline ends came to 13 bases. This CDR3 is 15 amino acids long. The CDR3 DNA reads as TGTGCCAGCAGCTTATACGGTGAGGGCAACAATGAGCAGTTCTTC. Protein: CASSLYGEGNNEQFF.

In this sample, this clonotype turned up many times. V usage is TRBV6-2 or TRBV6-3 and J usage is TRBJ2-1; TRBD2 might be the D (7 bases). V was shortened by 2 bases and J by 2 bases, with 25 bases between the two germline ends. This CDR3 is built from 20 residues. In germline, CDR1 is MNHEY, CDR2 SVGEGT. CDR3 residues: CASSYPKGGGSFMAYNEQFF. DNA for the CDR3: TGTGCCAGCAGTTACCCGAAGGGGGGAGGGAGTTTTATGGCCTACAATGAGCAGTTCTTC.

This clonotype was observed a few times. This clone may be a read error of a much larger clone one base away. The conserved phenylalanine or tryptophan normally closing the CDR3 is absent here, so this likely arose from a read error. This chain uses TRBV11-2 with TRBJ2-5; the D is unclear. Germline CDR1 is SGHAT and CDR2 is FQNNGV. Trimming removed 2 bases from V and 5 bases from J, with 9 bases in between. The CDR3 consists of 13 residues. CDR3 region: CASSLRYTETQYI. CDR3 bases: TGTGCCAGCAGCTTACGTTATACGGAGACCCAGTACATC.

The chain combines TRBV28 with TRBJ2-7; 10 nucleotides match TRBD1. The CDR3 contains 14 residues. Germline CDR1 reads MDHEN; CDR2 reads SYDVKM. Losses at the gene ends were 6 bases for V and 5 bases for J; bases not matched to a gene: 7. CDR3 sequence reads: CASSIDRGLDEQYF. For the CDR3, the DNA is TGTGCCAGCAGCATAGACAGGGGGCTGGACGAGCAGTACTTC. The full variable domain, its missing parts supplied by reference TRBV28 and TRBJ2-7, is DVKVTQSSRYLVKRTGEKVFLECVQDMDHENMFWYRQDPGLGLRLIYFSYDVKMKEKGDIPEGYSVSREKKERFSLILESASTNQTSMYLCASSIDRGLDEQYFGPGTRLTVT.

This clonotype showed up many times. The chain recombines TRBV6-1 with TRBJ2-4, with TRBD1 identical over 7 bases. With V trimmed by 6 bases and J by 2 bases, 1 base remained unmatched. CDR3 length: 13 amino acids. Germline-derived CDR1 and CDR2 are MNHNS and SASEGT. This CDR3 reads CASRGQTKNIQYF. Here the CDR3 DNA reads TGTGCCAGCAGGGGACAGACCAAAAACATTCAGTACTTC.

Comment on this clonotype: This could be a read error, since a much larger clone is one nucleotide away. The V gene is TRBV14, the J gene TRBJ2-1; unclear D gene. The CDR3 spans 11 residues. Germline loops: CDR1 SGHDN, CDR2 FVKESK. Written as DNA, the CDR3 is TGTGCCAGCAGCCAGGTCGATGAGCAGCTCTTC. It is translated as CASSQVDEQLF.

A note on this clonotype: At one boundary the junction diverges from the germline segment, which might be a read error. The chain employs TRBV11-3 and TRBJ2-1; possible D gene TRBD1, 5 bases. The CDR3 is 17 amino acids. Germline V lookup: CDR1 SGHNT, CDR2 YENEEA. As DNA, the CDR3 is TGTGCCAGCGGCTTAGGGGAAGGCGCTAACTCCTACAATGAGCCGTTCTTC. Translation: CASGLGEGANSYNEPFF.

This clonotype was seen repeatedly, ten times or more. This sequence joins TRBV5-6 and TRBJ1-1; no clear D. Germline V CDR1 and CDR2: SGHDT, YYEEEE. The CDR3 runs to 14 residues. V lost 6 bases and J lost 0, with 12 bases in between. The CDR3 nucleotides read TGTGCCAGCAACTCCCTCGGGGTGAACACTGAAGCTTTCTTT. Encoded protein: CASNSLGVNTEAFF.

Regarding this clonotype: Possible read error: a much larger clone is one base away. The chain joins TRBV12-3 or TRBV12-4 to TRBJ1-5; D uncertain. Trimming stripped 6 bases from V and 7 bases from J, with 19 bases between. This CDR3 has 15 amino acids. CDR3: CASSPAAQAKQPQHF. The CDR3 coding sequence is TGTGCCAGCAGCCCCGCAGCGCAGGCTAAACAGCCCCAGCATTTT.